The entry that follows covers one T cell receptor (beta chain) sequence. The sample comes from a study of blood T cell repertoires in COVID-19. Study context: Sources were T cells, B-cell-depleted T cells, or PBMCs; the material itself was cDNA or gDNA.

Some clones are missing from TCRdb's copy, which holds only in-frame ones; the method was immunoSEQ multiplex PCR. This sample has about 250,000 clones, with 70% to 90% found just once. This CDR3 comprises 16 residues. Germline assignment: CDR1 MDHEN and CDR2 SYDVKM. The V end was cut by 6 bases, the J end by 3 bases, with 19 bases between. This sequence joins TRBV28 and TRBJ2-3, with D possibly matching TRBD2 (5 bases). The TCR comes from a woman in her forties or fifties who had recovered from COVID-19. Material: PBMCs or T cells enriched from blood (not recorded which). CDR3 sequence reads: CASRGDRGLRTDTQYF. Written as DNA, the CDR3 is TGTGCCAGCAGGGGAGATCGCGGGTTACGTACAGATACGCAGTATTTT.